This T cell receptor beta chain was found in a study of early T cells in non-severe SARS-CoV-2 infection. Study at large: Chains from this unsorted whole-blood bulk RNA could not be paired.

General study points: CD4 and private specificities were missed by VDJdb matching, which favored anti-spike CD8 responses.

The CDR3 contains 17 residues. Germline trimming cut 2 bases from V and 6 bases from J; bases unmatched to any gene: 10. Germline loops: CDR1 LGHNA, CDR2 YNFKEQ. This clonotype was recorded many times. Its target is not known. TCRdb fed the 5' RACE reads into MiXCR, producing one record per CDR3 protein. The table records 25,000 to 35,000 distinct CDR3 sequences, 6% to 7% of them present only once. The source material was whole blood. This receptor was taken from an adult who was a healthcare worker with PCR-confirmed SARS-CoV-2 infection or an uninfected control (not recorded which). The V gene is TRBV4-2, the J gene TRBJ1-5; 10 bases map to TRBD1. The CDR3 sequence is CASSQPMGTGDIQPQHF. The CDR3 nucleotides are TGTGCCAGCAGCCAACCGATGGGGACAGGGGACATTCAGCCCCAGCATTTT.